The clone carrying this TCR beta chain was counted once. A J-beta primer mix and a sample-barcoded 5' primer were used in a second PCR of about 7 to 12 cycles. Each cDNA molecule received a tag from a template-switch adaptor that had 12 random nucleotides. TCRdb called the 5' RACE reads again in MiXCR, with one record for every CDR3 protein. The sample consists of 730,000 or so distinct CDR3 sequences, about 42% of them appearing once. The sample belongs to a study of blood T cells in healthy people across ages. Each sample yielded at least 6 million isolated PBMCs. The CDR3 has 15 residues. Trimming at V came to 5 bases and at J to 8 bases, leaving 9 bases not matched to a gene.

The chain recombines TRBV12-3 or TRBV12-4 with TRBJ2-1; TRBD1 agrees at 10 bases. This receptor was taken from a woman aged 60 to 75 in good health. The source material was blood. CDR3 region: CASSPRTGGVDEQFF. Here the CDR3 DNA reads TGTGCCAGCAGTCCGCGGACAGGGGGGGTCGATGAGCAGTTCTTC.